Sequencing of this T cell receptor (beta chain) was carried out in a study of blood T cells in healthy people across ages. Worth noting for this clonotype: Germline and junction disagree at one end, which may indicate a read error.

Extraction yielded at least 6 micrograms of total RNA per sample. This CDR3 has 17 residues. CDR1 is LGHDT and CDR2 is YNNKEL in the germline V gene (reference sequence). PCR was performed a second time for roughly 6 to 12 cycles using a sample-barcoded 5' primer and a J-beta primer mix. From the 5' RACE reads, TCRdb called clonotypes with MiXCR, one entry per CDR3 protein. The sample carries hundreds of thousands of distinct CDR3 sequences, about 62% recorded once. Specimen: blood. The chain joins TRBV3-1 to TRBJ2-5, with 10 bases matching TRBD2. The sequence came from a man aged 30-40 years in good health. CDR3 sequence: CASSLTVRSGRQETQYF. In DNA, the CDR3 is TGTGCCAGTAGCCTTACTGTTCGTAGCGGGAGGCAAGAGACCCAGTACTTC.